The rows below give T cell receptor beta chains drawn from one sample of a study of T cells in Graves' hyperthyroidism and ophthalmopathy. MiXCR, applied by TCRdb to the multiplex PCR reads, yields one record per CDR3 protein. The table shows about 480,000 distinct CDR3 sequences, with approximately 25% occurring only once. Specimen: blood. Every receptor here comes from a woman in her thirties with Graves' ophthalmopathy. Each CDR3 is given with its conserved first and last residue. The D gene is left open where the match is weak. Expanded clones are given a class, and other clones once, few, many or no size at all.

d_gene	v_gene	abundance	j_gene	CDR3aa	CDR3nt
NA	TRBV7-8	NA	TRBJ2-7	CASSPTGQGARGDF	TGTGCCAGCAGCCCAACGGGGCAGGGGGCGCGGGGGGACTTC
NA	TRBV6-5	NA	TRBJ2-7	CASSHSPGPNSYEQYF	TGTGCCAGCAGCCACTCCCCCGGGCCTAACTCCTACGAGCAGTACTTC
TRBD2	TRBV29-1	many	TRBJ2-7	CSVQLAGNEQYF	TGCAGCGTCCAACTAGCGGGGAACGAGCAGTACTTC
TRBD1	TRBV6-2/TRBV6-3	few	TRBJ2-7	CASKRDSGYYEQYF	TGTGCCAGCAAGAGGGACAGCGGCTACTACGAGCAGTACTTC
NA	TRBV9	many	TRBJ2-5	CASSPGGALVTQYF	TGTGCCAGCAGCCCAGGGGGGGCTCTAGTGACCCAGTACTTC
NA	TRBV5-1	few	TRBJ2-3	CASSPGRPSTDTQYF	TGCGCCAGCAGCCCGGGACGCCCAAGCACAGATACGCAGTATTTT
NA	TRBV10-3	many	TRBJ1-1	CAISAELGTEAFF	TGTGCCATCTCGGCGGAGTTGGGCACTGAAGCTTTCTTT
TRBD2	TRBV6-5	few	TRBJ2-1	CASSYRAGWRDEQFF	TGTGCCAGCAGTTACCGAGCGGGGTGGCGGGATGAGCAGTTCTTC
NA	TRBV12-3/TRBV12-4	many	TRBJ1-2	CASRGVGRPGYTF	TGTGCCAGCAGAGGTGTCGGGCGTCCTGGCTACACCTTC
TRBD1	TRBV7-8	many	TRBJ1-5	CASSLAGQGAAQPQHF	TGTGCCAGCAGCTTAGCGGGACAGGGGGCTGCTCAGCCCCAGCATTTT
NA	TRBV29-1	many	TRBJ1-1	CSGVDYTEAFF	TGCAGCGGGGTGGATTACACTGAAGCTTTCTTT
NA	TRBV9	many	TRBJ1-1	CASSLTGSGNTEAFF	TGTGCCAGCAGCCTTACAGGGAGTGGGAACACTGAAGCTTTCTTT
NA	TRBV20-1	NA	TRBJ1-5	CSARSREGGGQPQHF	TGCAGTGCTAGAAGTCGCGAGGGAGGGGGTCAGCCCCAGCATTTT
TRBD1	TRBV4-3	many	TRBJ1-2	CASSQVGDRGVYGYTF	TGCGCCAGCAGCCAAGTAGGTGACAGGGGGGTCTATGGCTACACCTTC
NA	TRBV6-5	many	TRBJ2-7	CASSYGSGSYEQYF	TGTGCCAGCAGTTACGGCTCAGGCTCCTACGAGCAGTACTTC
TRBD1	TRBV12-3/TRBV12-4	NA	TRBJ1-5	CASTDDRVSNQPQHF	TGTGCCAGCACGGACGACAGGGTAAGCAATCAGCCCCAGCATTTT
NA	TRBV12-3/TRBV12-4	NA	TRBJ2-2	CASRIWSGGGTGELFF	TGTGCCAGCAGAATTTGGTCTGGAGGAGGCACCGGGGAGCTGTTTTTT
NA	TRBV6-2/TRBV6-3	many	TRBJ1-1	CASSKGWNTEAFF	TGTGCCAGCAGTAAAGGGTGGAACACTGAAGCTTTCTTT
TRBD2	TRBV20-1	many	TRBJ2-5	CSATRLAGGQETQYF	TGCAGTGCTACCCGACTAGCGGGGGGACAAGAGACCCAGTACTTC
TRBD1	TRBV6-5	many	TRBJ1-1	CASSFDRGPYTEAFF	TGTGCCAGCAGTTTTGACAGGGGACCTTACACTGAAGCTTTCTTT
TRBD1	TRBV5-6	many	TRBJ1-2	CASSLEQGSYGYTF	TGTGCCAGCAGCCTCGAACAGGGGAGCTATGGCTACACCTTC
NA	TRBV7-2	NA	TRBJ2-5	CASSLDPGLYETQYF	TGTGCCAGCAGCTTGGACCCAGGCTTATACGAGACCCAGTACTTC
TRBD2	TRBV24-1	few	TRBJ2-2	CATSDRGLGNTGELFF	TGTGCCACCAGTGACCGGGGACTAGGGAACACCGGGGAGCTGTTTTTT
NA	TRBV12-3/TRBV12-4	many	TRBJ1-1	CASSFGFGQAFF	TGTGCCAGCAGTTTCGGTTTCGGGCAAGCTTTCTTT
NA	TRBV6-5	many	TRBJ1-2	CASSYPNLGGSYGYTF	TGTGCCAGCAGTTACCCGAACCTGGGAGGTAGCTATGGCTACACCTTC
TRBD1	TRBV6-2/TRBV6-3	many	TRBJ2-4	CASSWDREALKYF	TGTGCCAGCAGTTGGGACAGGGAAGCCCTTAAGTACTTC
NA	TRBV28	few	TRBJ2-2	CASNPMGAGDPFGELFF	TGTGCCAGCAATCCCATGGGGGCGGGAGATCCGTTCGGGGAGCTGTTTTTT
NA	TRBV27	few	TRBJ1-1	CASSLFKGGTEAFF	TGTGCCAGCAGTTTATTTAAGGGGGGCACTGAAGCTTTCTTT
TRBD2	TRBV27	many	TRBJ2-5	CASSSPLAGGLETQYF	TGTGCCAGCAGTTCTCCACTAGCGGGAGGCCTAGAGACCCAGTACTTC
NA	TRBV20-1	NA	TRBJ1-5	CSARRGNNQPQHF	TGCAGTGCTAGGAGGGGAAACAATCAGCCCCAGCATTTT
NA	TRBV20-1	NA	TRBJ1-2	CSALLGVGYTF	TGCAGTGCTCTCTTGGGGGTCGGTTACACCTTC
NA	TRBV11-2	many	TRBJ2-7	CASSLVDGGFEQYF	TGTGCCAGCAGCTTAGTTGACGGGGGCTTCGAGCAGTACTTC